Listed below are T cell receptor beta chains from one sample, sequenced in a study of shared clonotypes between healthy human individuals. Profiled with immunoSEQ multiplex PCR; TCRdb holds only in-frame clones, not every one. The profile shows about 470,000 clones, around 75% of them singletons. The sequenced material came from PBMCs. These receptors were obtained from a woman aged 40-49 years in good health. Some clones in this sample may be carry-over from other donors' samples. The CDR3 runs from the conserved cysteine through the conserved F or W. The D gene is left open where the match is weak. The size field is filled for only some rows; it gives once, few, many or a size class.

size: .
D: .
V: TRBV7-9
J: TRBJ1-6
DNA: TGTGCCAGCAGCTTAGATGGTGATAATTCACCCCTCCACTTT
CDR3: CASSLDGDNSPLHF

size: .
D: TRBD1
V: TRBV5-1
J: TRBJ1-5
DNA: TGCGCCAGCAGCTTGGAGGGGGCGCAGCCCCAGCATTTT
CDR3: CASSLEGAQPQHF

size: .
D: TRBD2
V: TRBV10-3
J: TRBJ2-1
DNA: TGTGCCATCACCCCGGGGGGGTCCTACAATGAGCAGTTCTTC
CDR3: CAITPGGSYNEQFF

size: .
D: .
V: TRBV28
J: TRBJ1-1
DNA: TGTGCCAGCAGTCACCCGAGGACTGAAGCTTTCTTT
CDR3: CASSHPRTEAFF

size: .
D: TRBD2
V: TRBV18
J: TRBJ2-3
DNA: TGTGCCAGTACTAGCGGGATTAGCACAGATACGCAGTATTTT
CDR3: CASTSGISTDTQYF

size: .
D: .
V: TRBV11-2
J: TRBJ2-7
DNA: TGTGCCAGCAGCTTAGGACAGAGCTACGAGCAGTACTTC
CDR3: CASSLGQSYEQYF

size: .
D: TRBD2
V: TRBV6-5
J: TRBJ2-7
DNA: TGTGCCAGCAGACCTAGCGGGGACGCGACCTACGAGCAGTACTTC
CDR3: CASRPSGDATYEQYF

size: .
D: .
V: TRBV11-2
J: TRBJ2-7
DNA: TGTGCCAGCAGCTTACCTGAACTTACAAACTCCTACGAGCAGTACTTC
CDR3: CASSLPELTNSYEQYF

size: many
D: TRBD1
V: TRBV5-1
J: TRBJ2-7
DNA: TGCGCCAGCAGCTTGGCCGGGACAGGAGGGGGCGAGCAGTACTTC
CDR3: CASSLAGTGGGEQYF

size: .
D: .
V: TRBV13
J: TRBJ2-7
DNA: TGTGCCAGCAGCTTAGACCACCTCTCCTACGAGCAGTACTTC
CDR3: CASSLDHLSYEQYF

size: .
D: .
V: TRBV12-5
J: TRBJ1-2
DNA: TGTGCTAGTGGTTTATCGGGGAACTATGGCTACACCTTC
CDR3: CASGLSGNYGYTF

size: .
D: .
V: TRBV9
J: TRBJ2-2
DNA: TGTGCCAGCAGGGACGGTTCGAACACCGGGGAGCTGTTTTTT
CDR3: CASRDGSNTGELFF

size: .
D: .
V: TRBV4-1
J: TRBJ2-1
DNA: TGCGCCAGGAGTGGAGGGAGGAATGAGCAGTTCTTC
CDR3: CARSGGRNEQFF

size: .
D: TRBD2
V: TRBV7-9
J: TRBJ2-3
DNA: TGTGCCAGCAGACTAGGACTAGCGGGAGGGCCCTCTAAGTTGGATACGCAGTATTTT
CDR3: CASRLGLAGGPSKLDTQYF

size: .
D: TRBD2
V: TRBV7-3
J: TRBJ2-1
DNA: TGTGCCAGCAGCCAAGGACTAGCGGGATTCAATGAGCAGTTCTTC
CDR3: CASSQGLAGFNEQFF

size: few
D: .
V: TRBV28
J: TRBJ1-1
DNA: TGTGCCAGCAGCGGGCCCCCAGCTATGAACACTGAAGCTTTCTTT
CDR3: CASSGPPAMNTEAFF

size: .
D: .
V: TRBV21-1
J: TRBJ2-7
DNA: TGTGCCAGCAGCAAAGTGGGGGGAAGGGTTCCGAACGAGCAGTACTTC
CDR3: CASSKVGGRVPNEQYF

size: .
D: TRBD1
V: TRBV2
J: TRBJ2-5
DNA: TGTGCCAGCAATCCAGGGGGCCAGGAGACCCAGTACTTC
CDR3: CASNPGGQETQYF

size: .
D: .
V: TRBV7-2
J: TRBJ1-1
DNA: TGTGCCAGCAGCTTAGGGGAGGAGAAATTTGGTGAAGCTTTCTTT
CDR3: CASSLGEEKFGEAFF

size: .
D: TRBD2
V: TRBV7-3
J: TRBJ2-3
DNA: TGTGCCAGCAGCTTAAGGGGACTAGCGGGAGTAGATACGCAGTATTTT
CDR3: CASSLRGLAGVDTQYF

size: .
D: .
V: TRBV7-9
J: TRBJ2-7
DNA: TGTGCCAGCAGCTTAGCGGGAGGCTCCTACGAGCAGTACTTC
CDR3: CASSLAGGSYEQYF

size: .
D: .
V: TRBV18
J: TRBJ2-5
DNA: TGTGCCAGCTCACCAGCGACCCAAGAGACCCAGTACTTC
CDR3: CASSPATQETQYF

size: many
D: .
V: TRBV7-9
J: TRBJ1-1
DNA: TGTGCCAGCAGCCCTGGGTGGGGGCGGGAAGCTTTCTTT
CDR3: CASSPGWGREAFF

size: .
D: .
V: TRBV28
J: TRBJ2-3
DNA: TGTGCCAGCAGTTCTCCCAGCACAGATACGCAGTATTTT
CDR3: CASSSPSTDTQYF

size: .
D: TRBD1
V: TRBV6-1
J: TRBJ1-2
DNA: TGTGCCAGCACTCCGGACAGGGATATTAACTATGGCTACACCTTC
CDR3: CASTPDRDINYGYTF

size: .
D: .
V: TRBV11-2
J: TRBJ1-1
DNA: TGTGCCAGCAGCTTACTTCGGGGGCCCCTATTGACAGTAAACACTGAAGCTTTCTTT
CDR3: CASSLLRGPLLTVNTEAFF

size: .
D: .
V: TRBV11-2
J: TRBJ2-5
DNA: TGTGCCAGCAGCTTAGGCAGGGTGGAGACCCAGTACTTC
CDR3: CASSLGRVETQYF

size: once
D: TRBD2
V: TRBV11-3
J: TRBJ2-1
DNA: TGTGCCAGCAGCTTTCAAGCGGGAGGTTACAATGAGCAGTTCTTC
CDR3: CASSFQAGGYNEQFF

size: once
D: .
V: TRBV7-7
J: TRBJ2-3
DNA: TGTGCTAGCAGCTCGCAGACAGGAGGCTTGGCTACGCAGTATTTT
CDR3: CASSSQTGGLATQYF

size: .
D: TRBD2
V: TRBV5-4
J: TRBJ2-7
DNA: TGTGCCAGCAGCAGGCTAGGCGGGAGGGACGAGCAGTACTTC
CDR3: CASSRLGGRDEQYF

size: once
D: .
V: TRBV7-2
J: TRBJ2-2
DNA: TGTGCCAGCAAGGCCAACACCGGGGAGCTGTTTTTT
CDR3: CASKANTGELFF

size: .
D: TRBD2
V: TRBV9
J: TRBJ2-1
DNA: TGTGCCAGCAGCTTCACCGGGACTAGCTCCTACAATGAGCAGTTCTTC
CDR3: CASSFTGTSSYNEQFF

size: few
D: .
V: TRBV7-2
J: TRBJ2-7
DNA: TGTGCCAGCAGCTTAGGCGGGGGCGTCTTGAACGAGCAGTACTTC
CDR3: CASSLGGGVLNEQYF

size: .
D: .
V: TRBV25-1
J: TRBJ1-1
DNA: TGTGCCAGCAGTGAATATGGAGGGGGTATGAACACTGAAGCTTTCTTT
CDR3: CASSEYGGGMNTEAFF

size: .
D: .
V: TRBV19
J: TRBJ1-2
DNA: TGTGCCAGTAGTATCGTAGGGACGCGAGGGGACTATGGCTACACCTTC
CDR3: CASSIVGTRGDYGYTF

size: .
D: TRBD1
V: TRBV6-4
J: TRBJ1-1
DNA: TGTGCCAGCAGCAAACAGGGGACTGAAGCTTTCTTT
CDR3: CASSKQGTEAFF

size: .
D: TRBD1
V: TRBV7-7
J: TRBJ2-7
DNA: TGTGCTAGCAGCTTAGATTGTCGGACAGGGGGCAGGACTCGGAATTTCTACGAGCAGTACTTC
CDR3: CASSLDCRTGGRTRNFYEQYF